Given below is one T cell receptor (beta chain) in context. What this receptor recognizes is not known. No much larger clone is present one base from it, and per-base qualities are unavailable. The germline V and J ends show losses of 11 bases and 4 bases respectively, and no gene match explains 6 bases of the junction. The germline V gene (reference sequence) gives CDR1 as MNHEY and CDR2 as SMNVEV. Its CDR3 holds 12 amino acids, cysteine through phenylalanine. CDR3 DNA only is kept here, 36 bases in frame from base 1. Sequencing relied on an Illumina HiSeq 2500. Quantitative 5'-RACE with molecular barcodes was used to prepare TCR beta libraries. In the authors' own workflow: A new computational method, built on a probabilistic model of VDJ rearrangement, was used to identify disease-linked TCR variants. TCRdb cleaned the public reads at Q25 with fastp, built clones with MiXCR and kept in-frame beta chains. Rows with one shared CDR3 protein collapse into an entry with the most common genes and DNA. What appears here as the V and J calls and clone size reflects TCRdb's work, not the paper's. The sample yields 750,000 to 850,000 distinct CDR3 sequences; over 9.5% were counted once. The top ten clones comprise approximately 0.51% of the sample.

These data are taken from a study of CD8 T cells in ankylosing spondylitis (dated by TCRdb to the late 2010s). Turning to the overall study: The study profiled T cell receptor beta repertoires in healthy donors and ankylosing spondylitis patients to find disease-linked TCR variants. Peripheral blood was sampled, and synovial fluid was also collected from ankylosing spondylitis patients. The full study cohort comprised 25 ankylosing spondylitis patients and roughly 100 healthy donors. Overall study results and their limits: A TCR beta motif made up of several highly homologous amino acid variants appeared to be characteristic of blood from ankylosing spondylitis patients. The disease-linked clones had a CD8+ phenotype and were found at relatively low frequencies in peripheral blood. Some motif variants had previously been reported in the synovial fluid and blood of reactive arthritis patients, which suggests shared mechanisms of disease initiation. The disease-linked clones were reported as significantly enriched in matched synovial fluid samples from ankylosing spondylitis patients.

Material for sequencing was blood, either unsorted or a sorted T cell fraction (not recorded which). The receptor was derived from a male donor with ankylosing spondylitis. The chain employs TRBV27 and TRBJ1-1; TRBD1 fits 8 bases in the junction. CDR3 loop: CASTGDGTEAFF. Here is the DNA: TGTGCCTCGACAGGGGACGGCACTGAAGCTTTCTTT.